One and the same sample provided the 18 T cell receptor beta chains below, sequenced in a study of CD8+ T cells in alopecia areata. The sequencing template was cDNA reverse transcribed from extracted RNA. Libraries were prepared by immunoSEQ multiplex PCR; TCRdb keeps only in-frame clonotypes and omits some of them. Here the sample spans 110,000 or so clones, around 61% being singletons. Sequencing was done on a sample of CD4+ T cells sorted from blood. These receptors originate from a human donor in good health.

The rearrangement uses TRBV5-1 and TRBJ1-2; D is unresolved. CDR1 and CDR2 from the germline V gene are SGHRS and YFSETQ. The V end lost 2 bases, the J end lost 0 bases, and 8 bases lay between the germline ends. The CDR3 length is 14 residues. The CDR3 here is CASSFQGTNYGYTF. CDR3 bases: TGCGCCAGCAGCTTTCAAGGTACTAACTATGGCTACACCTTC. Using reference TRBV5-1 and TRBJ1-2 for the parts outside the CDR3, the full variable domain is KAGVTQTPRYLIKTRGQQVTLSCSPISGHRSVSWYQQTPGQGLQFLFEYFSETQRNKGNFPGRFSGRQFSNSRSEMNVSTLELGDSALYLCASSFQGTNYGYTFGSGTRLTVV.

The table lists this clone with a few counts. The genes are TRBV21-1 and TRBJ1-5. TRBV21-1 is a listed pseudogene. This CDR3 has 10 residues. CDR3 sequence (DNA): TGTGCCAGCAGGGATCAGCCCCAGCATTTT. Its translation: CASRDQPQHF.

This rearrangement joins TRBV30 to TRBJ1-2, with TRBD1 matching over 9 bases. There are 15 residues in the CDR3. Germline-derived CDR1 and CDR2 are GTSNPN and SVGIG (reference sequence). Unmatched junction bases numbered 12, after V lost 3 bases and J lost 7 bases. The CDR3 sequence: CAWSPGTGQRVGYTF. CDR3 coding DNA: TGTGCCTGGAGCCCGGGGACAGGGCAGCGAGTTGGCTACACCTTC.

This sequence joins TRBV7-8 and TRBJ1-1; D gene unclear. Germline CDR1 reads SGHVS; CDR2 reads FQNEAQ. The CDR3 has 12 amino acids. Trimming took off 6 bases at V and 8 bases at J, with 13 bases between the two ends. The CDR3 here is CASSFPQAEAFF. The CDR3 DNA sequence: TGTGCCAGCAGTTTTCCCCAAGCCGAAGCTTTCTTT.

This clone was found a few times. This chain's CDR3 is CSVDPRQGATDTQYF. The CDR3 DNA is TGCAGCGTTGATCCCCGACAGGGGGCGACAGATACGCAGTATTTT. The chain recombines TRBV29-1 with TRBJ2-3, with TRBD1 matching over 10 bases. Germline V CDR1 and CDR2: SQVTM, ANQGSEA. The CDR3 is 15 residues long. J was trimmed by 3 bases and V by 3 bases; bases with no gene match: 6.

CDR3 protein: CASSPQQREETQYF. CDR3 DNA: TGTGCCAGCTCACCCCAACAACGGGAAGAGACCCAGTACTTC. The chain joins TRBV18 to TRBJ2-5; D unresolved. This CDR3 is built from 14 residues. In germline, CDR1 is KGHSH, CDR2 LQKENI. V lost 3 bases to trimming and J lost 3 bases, with 11 bases between them.

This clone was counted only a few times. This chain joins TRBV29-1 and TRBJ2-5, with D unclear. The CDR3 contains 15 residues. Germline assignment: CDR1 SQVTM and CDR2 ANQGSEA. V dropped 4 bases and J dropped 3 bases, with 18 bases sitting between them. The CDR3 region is CSVGRRLQPEETQYF. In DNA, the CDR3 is TGCAGCGTTGGACGCAGGCTACAACCCGAAGAGACCCAGTACTTC.

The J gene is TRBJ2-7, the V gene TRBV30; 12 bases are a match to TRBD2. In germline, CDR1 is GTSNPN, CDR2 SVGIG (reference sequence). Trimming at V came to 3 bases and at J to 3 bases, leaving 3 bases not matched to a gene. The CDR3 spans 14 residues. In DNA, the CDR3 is TGTGCCTGGAGCGAACTAGCGGGGGGCTACGAGCAGTACTTC. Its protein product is CAWSELAGGYEQYF.

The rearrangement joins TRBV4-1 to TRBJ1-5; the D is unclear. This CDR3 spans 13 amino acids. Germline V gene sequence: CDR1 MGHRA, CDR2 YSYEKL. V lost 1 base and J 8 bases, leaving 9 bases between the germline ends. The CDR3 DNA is TGCGCCAGCAGCCAAGTACGGGATAAGCCCCAGCATTTT. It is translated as CASSQVRDKPQHF.

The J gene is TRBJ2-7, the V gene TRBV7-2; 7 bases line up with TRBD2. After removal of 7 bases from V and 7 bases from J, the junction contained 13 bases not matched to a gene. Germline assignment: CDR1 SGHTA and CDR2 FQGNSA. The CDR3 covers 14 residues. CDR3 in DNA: TGTGCCAGCAACTACGTGGCGGGGGACCTGGAGCAGTACTTC. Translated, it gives CASNYVAGDLEQYF. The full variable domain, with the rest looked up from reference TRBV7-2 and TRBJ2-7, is GAGVSQSPSNKVTEKGKDVELRCDPISGHTALYWYRQSLGQGLEFLIYFQGNSAPDKSGLPSDRFSAERTGGSVSTLTIQRTQQEDSAVYLCASNYVAGDLEQYFGPGTRLTVT.

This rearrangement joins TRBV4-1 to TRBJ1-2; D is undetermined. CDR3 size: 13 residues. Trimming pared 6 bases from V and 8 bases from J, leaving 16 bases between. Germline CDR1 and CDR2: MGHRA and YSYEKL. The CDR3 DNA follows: TGCGCCAGCAGTGACGGAAGGGTTTTCGGCTACACCTTC. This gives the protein CASSDGRVFGYTF.

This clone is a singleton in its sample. Written as DNA, the CDR3 is TGTGCCAGCAGTGGAGGACACCGGCGGGAACCCCTCCACTTT. It specifies CASSGGHRREPLHF. The V and J genes are TRBV25-1 and TRBJ1-6, with D perhaps TRBD1 (5 bases). The V gene's germline CDR1 is MGHDK and CDR2 SYGVNS. The V end lost 4 bases, the J end lost 12 bases, and 16 bases lay between the germline ends. CDR3 size: 14 residues.

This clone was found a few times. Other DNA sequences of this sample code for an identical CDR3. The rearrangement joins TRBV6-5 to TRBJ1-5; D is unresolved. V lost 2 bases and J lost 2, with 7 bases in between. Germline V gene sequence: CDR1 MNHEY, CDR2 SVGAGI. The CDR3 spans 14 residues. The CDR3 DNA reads TGTGCCAGCAGTTACAGGAGGGGCAATCAGCCCCAGCATTTT. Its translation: CASSYRRGNQPQHF.

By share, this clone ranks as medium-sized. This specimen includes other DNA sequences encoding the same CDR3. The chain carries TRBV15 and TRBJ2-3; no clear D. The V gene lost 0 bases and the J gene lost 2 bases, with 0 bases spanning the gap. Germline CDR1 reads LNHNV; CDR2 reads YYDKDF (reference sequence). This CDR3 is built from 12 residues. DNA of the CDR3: TGTGCCACCAGCAGAGACACAGATACGCAGTATTTT. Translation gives CATSRDTDTQYF.

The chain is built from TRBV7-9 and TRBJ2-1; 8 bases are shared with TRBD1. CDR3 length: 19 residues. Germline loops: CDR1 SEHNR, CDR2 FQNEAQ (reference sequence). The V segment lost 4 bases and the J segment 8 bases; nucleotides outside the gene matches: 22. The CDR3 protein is CASSSNRGTGPYVRDEQFF. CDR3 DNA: TGTGCCAGCAGCTCAAACCGAGGGACAGGCCCTTACGTCAGGGATGAGCAGTTCTTC. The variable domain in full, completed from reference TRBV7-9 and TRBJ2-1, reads DTGVSQNPRHKITKRGQNVTFRCDPISEHNRLYWYRQTLGQGPEFLTYFQNEAQLEKSRLLSDRFSAERPKGSFSTLEIQRTEQGDSAMYLCASSSNRGTGPYVRDEQFFGPGTRLTVL.

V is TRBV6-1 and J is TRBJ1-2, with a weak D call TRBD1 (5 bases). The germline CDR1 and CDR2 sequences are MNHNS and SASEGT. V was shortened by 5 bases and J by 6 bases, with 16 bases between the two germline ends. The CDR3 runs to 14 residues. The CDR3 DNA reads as TGTGCCAGCAGTAAGGGGCCCAATTCGAATGGCTACACCTTC. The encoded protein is CASSKGPNSNGYTF.

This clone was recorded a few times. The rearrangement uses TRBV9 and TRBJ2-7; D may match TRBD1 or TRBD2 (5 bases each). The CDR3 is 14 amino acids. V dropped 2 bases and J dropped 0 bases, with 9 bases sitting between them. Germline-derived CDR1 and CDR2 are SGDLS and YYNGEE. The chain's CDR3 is CASSVGATSYEQYF. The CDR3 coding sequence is TGTGCCAGCAGCGTCGGGGCCACCTCCTACGAGCAGTACTTC.

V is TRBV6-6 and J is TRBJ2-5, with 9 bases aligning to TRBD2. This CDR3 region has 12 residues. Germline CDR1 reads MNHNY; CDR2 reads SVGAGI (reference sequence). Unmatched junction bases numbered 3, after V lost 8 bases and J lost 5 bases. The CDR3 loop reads CASCGGAETQYF. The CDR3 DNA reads TGTGCCAGCTGCGGGGGGGCGGAGACCCAGTACTTC.